This is a list of T cell receptor beta chains from one sample in a study of neoadjuvant anti-PD-1 for oral cavity cancer. The method was immunoSEQ multiplex PCR; TCRdb's version includes in-frame clones alone and lacks a portion of them. There are approximately 68,000 clones in the sample; 80% to 90% occur only once, and 2.5% to 3% lies in the top ten. Here the sequenced sample was PBMCs, taken after nivolumab (anti-PD-1) treatment. The receptors originated from a person aged 35-79 years with oral cavity squamous cell carcinoma. Both conserved end residues are trimmed from each CDR3. Some rows mark clone size as missing; the rest say once, few, many or name a class of expanded clone.

v_gene	j_gene	len	abundance	CDR3aa
TRBV19	TRBJ1-6	11	.	ASGDRGRSPLH
TRBV6-1	TRBJ1-2	11	.	ASSGGQRMGYT
TRBV5-4	TRBJ2-1	16	.	ASSGTSGPRGSYNEQF
TRBV6-6	TRBJ1-3	12	.	ASCPVRAGNTIY
TRBV6-1	TRBJ2-7	12	.	ASSVTGTGREQY
TRBV19	TRBJ1-1	15	few	ASSPEGILTMNTEAF
TRBV9	TRBJ2-7	12	.	ASSVPATGAAQY
TRBV6-5	TRBJ1-1	12	.	ASSYSKQGALAF
TRBV6-6	TRBJ1-2	13	few	ASIKGGGQTNGYT
TRBV10-1	TRBJ1-1	12	.	ASSPGQGSTEAF
TRBV5-4	TRBJ1-6	14	.	ASGPGTGAGNSPLH
TRBV30	TRBJ1-4	11	.	AWRATGSEKLF
TRBV6-1	TRBJ2-1	12	.	ASRSGPRGDEQF
TRBV2	TRBJ2-1	14	.	ASSEIPGTSGGEQF
TRBV27	TRBJ2-1	9	.	ASSHESEQF
TRBV4-2	TRBJ2-5	17	.	ASSQIGTSGGTIQETQY
TRBV7-6	TRBJ1-3	14	.	ASSLRAAASGNTIY
TRBV11-2	TRBJ1-1	12	.	ASSPRVLNTEAF
TRBV7-2	TRBJ1-4	14	.	ASRPGVGARNEKLF
TRBV4-1	TRBJ2-7	12	.	ASSQAAQGYEQY
TRBV7-3	TRBJ2-4	11	.	ASSRGSRDIQY
TRBV28	TRBJ1-4	11	.	ASSFWRNEKLF
TRBV2	TRBJ1-3	14	.	ASSEGRGNSGNTIY
TRBV10-3	TRBJ2-2	12	.	AIRAGGGTGELF
TRBV9	TRBJ1-1	10	.	ASSDGDTEAF
TRBV5-8	TRBJ2-3	15	.	ASSLGLTEWVTDTQY
TRBV19	TRBJ1-5	12	.	ASRHDSLNQPQH
TRBV6-1	TRBJ2-7	13	once	ASSELDSSSYEQY
TRBV6-5	TRBJ1-4	11	.	ASRGGTNEKLF
TRBV12-5	TRBJ1-6	14	.	ASGLVLGQGGSPLH
TRBV30	TRBJ2-1	12	.	AWSQGGSYNEQF
TRBV2	TRBJ1-2	14	.	ASSTNRGATTYGYT
TRBV11-2	TRBJ2-7	11	.	ASTAGSLREQY
TRBV5-1	TRBJ1-5	13	.	ASSPAGGSNQPQH
TRBV10-1	TRBJ2-1	14	.	ANSSSSGGGANEQF
TRBV30	TRBJ1-6	14	.	AWSYRARGGNSPLH
TRBV5-6	TRBJ1-4	12	.	ASSLAISSSELF
TRBV4-1	TRBJ1-2	14	.	ASSQGRWVEPDGYT
TRBV27	TRBJ2-3	16	.	ASSYREPAGGSTDTQY
TRBV9	TRBJ1-4	13	.	ASSVRQGTNEKLF